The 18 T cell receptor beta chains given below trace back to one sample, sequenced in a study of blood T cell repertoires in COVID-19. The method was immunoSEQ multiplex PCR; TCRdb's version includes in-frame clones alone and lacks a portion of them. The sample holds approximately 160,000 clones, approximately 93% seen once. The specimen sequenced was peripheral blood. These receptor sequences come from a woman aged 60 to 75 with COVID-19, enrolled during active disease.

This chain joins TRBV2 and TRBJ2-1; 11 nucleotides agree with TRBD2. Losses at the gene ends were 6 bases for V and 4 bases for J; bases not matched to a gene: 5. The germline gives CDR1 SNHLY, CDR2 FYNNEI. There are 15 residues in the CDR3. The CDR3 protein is CASSGTSGTYNEQFF. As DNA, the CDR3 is TGTGCCAGCAGCGGGACTAGCGGAACTTACAATGAGCAGTTCTTC.

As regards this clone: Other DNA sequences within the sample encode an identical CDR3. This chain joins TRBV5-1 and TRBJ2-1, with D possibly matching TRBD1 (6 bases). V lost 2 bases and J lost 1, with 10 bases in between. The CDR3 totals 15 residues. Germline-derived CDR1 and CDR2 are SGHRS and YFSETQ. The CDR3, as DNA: TGCGCCAGCAGCTTAACAGGGTCGTCCTACAATGAGCAGTTCTTC. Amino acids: CASSLTGSSYNEQFF.

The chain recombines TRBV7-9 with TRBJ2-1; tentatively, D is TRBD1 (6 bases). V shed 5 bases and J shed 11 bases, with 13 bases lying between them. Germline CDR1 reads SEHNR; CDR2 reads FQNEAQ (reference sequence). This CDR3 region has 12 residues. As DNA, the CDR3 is TGTGCCAGCAGCCCCGGGGACACTAAGCAGTTCTTC. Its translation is CASSPGDTKQFF.

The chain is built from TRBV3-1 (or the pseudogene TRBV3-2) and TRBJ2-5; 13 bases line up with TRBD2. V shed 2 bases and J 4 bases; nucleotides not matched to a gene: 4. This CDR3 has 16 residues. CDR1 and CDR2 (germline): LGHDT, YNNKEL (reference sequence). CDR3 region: CASSQLLAGGTETQYF. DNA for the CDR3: TGTGCCAGCAGCCAACTACTAGCGGGGGGGACAGAGACCCAGTACTTC.

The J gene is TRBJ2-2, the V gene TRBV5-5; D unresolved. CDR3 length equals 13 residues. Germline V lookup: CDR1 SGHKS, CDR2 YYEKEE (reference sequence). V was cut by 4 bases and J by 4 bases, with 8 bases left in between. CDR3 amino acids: CASSPESTGELFF. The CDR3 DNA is TGTGCCAGCAGCCCGGAGAGCACCGGGGAGCTGTTTTTT.

The CDR3, as DNA: TGCGCCAGCAGCCTGCTCGGGAACACTGAAGCTTTCTTT. This gives the protein CASSLLGNTEAFF. This rearrangement joins TRBV4-3 to TRBJ1-1; D unresolved. Germline V gives CDR1 LGHNA, CDR2 YSLEER. V gave up 4 bases and J gave up 1 base, with 7 bases separating them. The CDR3 loop spans 13 amino acids.

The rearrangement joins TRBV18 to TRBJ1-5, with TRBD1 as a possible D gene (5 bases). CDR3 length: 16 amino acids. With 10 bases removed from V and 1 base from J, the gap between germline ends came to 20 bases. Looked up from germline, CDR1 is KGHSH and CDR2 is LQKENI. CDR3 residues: CATTTGEGSSNQPQHF. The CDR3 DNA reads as TGTGCCACCACAACGGGGGAGGGCTCAAGCAATCAGCCCCAGCATTTT.

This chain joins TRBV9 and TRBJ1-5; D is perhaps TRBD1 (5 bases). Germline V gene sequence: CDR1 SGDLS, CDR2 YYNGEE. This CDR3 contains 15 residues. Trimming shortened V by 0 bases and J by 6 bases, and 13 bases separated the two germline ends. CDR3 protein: CASSVGGLESQPQHF. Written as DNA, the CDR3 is TGTGCCAGCAGCGTAGGGGGCCTCGAGAGTCAGCCCCAGCATTTT.

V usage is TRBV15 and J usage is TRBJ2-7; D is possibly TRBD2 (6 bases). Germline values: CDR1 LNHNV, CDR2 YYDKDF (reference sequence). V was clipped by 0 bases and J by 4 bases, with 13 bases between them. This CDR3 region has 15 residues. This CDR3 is CATSRDPGVGYEQYF. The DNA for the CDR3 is TGTGCCACCAGCAGAGATCCGGGGGTGGGGTACGAGCAGTACTTC.

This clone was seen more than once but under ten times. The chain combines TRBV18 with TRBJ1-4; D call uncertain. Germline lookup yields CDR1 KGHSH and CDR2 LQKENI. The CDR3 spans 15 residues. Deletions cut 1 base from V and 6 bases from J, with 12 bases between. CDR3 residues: CASSPLYGEDEKLFF. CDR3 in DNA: TGTGCCAGCTCACCACTCTACGGGGAGGATGAAAAACTGTTTTTT.

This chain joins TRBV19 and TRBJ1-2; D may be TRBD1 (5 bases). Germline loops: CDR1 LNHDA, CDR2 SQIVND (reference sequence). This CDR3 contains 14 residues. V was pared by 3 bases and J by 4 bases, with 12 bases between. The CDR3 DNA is TGTGCCAGTAGTATGCAGGGCTCGGGCTATGGCTACACCTTC. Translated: CASSMQGSGYGYTF.

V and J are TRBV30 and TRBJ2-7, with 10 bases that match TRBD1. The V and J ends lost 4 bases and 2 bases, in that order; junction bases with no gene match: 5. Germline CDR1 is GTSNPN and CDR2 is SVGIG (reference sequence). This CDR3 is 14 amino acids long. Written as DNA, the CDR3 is TGTGCCTGGAACCGGGACAGGGGTACCTACGAGCAGTACTTC. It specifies CAWNRDRGTYEQYF.

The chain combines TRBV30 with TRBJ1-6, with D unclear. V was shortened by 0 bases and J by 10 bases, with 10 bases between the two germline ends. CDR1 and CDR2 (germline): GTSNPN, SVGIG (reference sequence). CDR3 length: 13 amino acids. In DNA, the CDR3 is TGTGCCTGGAGTGTAACCGAGAGGTCACCCCTCCACTTT. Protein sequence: CAWSVTERSPLHF.

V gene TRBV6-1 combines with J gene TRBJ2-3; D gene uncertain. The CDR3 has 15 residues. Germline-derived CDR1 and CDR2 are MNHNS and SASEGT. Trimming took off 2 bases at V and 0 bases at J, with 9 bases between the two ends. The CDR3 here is CASSEYGRSTDTQYF. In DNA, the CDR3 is TGTGCCAGCAGTGAATATGGCAGGAGCACAGATACGCAGTATTTT.

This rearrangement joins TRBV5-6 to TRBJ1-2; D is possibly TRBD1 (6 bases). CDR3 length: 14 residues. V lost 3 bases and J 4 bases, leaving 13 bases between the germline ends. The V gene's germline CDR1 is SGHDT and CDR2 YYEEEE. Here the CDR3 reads CASSSLRTVYGYTF. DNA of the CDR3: TGTGCCAGCAGCTCCCTTCGGACAGTCTATGGCTACACCTTC. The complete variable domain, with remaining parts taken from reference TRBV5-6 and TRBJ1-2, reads DAGVTQSPTHLIKTRGQQVTLRCSPKSGHDTVSWYQQALGQGPQFIFQYYEEEERQRGNFPDRFSGHQFPNYSSELNVNALLLGDSALYLCASSSLRTVYGYTFGSGTRLTVV.

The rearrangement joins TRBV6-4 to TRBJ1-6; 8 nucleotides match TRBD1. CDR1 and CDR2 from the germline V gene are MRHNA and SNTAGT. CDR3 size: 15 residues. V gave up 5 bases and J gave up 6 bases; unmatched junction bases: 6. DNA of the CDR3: TGTGCCAGCAGTATTCGACAGGGGTCTAATTCACCCCTCCACTTT. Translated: CASSIRQGSNSPLHF.

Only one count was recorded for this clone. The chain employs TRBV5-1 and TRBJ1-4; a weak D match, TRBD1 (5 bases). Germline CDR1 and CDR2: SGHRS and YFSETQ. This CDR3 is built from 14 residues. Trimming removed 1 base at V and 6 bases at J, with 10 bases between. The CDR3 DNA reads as TGCGCCAGCAGCTTGCTAGGGGCTGATGAAAAACTGTTTTTT. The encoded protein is CASSLLGADEKLFF.

CDR3 protein: CASSYQSGTTYNEQFF. The CDR3 DNA sequence: TGTGCCAGCAGTTACCAGAGCGGGACAACCTACAATGAGCAGTTCTTC. V gene TRBV6-2 or TRBV6-3 combines with J gene TRBJ2-1; weak D call: TRBD2 (7 bases). This CDR3 is built from 16 residues. V shed 2 bases and J shed 2 bases, with 13 bases lying between them. The germline V gene has CDR1 MNHEY and CDR2 SVGEGT.